This T cell receptor beta chain emerged from a study of T cells in Graves' hyperthyroidism and ophthalmopathy. Notes on the study in general: Blood also carried most thyroid clonotypes expanded above 0.001.

The CDR3 regions of TCR beta were amplified from RNA transcripts. HTBI primers drove first-round RT-PCR of the TCR CDR3. Each CDR3 protein gets one entry after TCRdb re-called the multiplex PCR reads with MiXCR. Of more than 500,000 distinct CDR3 sequences in the sample, approximately 16% were seen once. Exclusion criteria comprised uncontrolled infection, other autoimmune disease, pregnancy or lactation. PBMCs were obtained from under 13 ml fresh peripheral blood. The CDR3 runs to 16 residues. V gave up 5 bases and J gave up 6 bases; unmatched junction bases: 13. Per germline, CDR1 PRHDT and CDR2 FYEKMQ (reference sequence). This clonotype was observed a handful of times. Its antigen is not known.

The V call is TRBV13, the J call TRBJ2-3, with TRBD1 matching 8 bases. The source material was blood. The TCR was taken from a young woman with Graves' ophthalmopathy. Written as DNA, the CDR3 is TGTGCCAGCAGCCAGAGGACAGGGCCGCGGCGGGATACGCAGTATTTT. It translates to CASSQRTGPRRDTQYF.